These 5 T cell receptor beta chains share one sample of origin, sequenced in a study of T cells in Graves' hyperthyroidism and ophthalmopathy. TCR beta CDR3 regions were amplified from RNA. Primed by the HTBI set, a first-round RT-PCR was run on the TCR CDR3. TCRdb itself ran the multiplex PCR reads through MiXCR, one entry per CDR3 protein. Of hundreds of thousands of distinct CDR3 sequences listed, more than 15% were seen once; the top ten hold 7.5% to 9%. The sequenced sample consisted of blood. The source of these receptors is a woman aged 18-29 years with Graves' hyperthyroidism.

The chain has TRBV7-8 and TRBJ2-5; possibly TRBD2 for D (6 bases). This CDR3 contains 14 residues. V was shortened by 3 bases and J by 2 bases, with 10 bases between the two germline ends. CDR1 SGHVS and CDR2 FQNEAQ come from the germline V gene. The CDR3 sequence: CASSFSEGQETQYF. CDR3 in DNA: TGTGCCAGCAGCTTCTCGGAGGGTCAAGAGACCCAGTACTTC.

A remark on this clonotype: Just one base apart from a much larger clone, this may be a read error. V and J are TRBV14 and TRBJ2-3; no clear D gene. The CDR3 has 15 residues. The V end lost 2 bases, the J end lost 0 bases, and 9 bases lay between the germline ends. Germline loops: CDR1 SGHDN, CDR2 FVKESK. CDR3 amino acids: CASSQNYASTDTQYF. CDR3 in DNA: TGTGCCAGCAGCCAAAACTACGCTAGCACAGATACGCAGTATTTT.

About this clonotype itself: A much larger clone sits a single nucleotide away, making a read error possible. The chain combines TRBV7-9 with TRBJ1-5, with unresolved D. Germline V gives CDR1 SEHNR, CDR2 FQNEAQ (reference sequence). This CDR3 region has 12 residues. The CDR3 region has the DNA TGTGCCAGCAGCTTCTTTAATCAGTCCCAGCATTTT. This encodes CASSFFNQSQHF.

The V gene is TRBV19, the J gene TRBJ2-1; TRBD1 might be the D (6 bases). The V end was cut by 4 bases, the J end by 14 bases, with 15 bases between. The V gene's germline CDR1 is LNHDA and CDR2 SQIVND (reference sequence). The CDR3 runs 12 residues. The CDR3 nucleotides read TGTGCCAGTAGTACCGGGACACCCCGGAAGTTCTTC. As protein: CASSTGTPRKFF. Using reference TRBV19 and TRBJ2-1 for the parts outside the CDR3, the full variable domain is DGGITQSPKYLFRKEGQNVTLSCEQNLNHDAMYWYRQDPGQGLRLIYYSQIVNDFQKGDIAEGYSVSREKKESFPLTVTSAQKNPTAFYLCASSTGTPRKFFGPGTRLTVL.

The gene calls are TRBV19 and TRBJ1-5; D may be TRBD1 (5 bases). V lost 4 bases to trimming and J lost 2 bases, with 12 bases between them. Germline V lookup: CDR1 LNHDA, CDR2 SQIVND (reference sequence). This CDR3 has 15 amino acids. CDR3 nucleotides: TGTGCCAGTAGTAGGGAGGGGCTTGGCAATCAGCCCCAGCATTTT. This sequence encodes CASSREGLGNQPQHF.